The TCR beta chain under discussion was sequenced for a study of blood T cell repertoires in COVID-19. Study in general: Researchers got acute and convalescent COVID-19 samples from the United States, Italy and Spain. The analysed material was cDNA or gDNA that came from T cells, B-cell-depleted T cells, or PBMCs.

The CDR3 contains 15 residues. Trimming at V came to 0 bases and at J to 4 bases, leaving 5 bases not matched to a gene. Germline assignment: CDR1 SGHDT and CDR2 YYEEEE. As originally analysed: The assay estimated nucleated cells by amplifying reference gene primers. Generated by immunoSEQ multiplex PCR, the TCRdb table keeps only in-frame clones and is missing some. V and J calls and clone size are those listed in that table; D and trimming were worked out from the DNA. This table has about 260,000 clones, approximately 90% appearing once. This TCR was recovered from a woman aged 40-49 years with acute or convalescent COVID-19. This rearrangement joins TRBV5-6 to TRBJ1-2, with TRBD1 matching 8 bases. Sequenced input: peripheral blood. CDR3 bases: TGTGCCAGCAGCTTGGTACCGACAGGGGTCTATGGCTACACCTTC. It is translated as CASSLVPTGVYGYTF.